A selection of T cell receptor beta chains follows, all from one sample in a study of blood T cells in healthy people across ages. In TCRdb, the 5' RACE reads were re-called with MiXCR into one record per CDR3 protein. The table includes hundreds of thousands of distinct CDR3 sequences, 58% detected once. Sequencing was done on a sample of blood. The receptors were gathered from a young man in good health. The conserved cysteine and the conserved F or W are not part of the CDR3 here.

V gene: TRBV20-1; J gene: TRBJ2-1; CDR3 protein: SWPGQGSLKADNEQF
V gene: TRBV4-1; J gene: TRBJ2-5; CDR3 protein: ASSQVGGPETQY
V gene: TRBV7-8; J gene: .; CDR3 protein: ASSPQRANYEQY
V gene: TRBV20-1; J gene: TRBJ2-5; CDR3 protein: SAWGARSQEETQY
V gene: TRBV5-1; J gene: TRBJ2-5; CDR3 protein: ASSFRTEGETQY
V gene: TRBV6-5; J gene: TRBJ2-3; CDR3 protein: ASSYSSGSTDTQY
V gene: TRBV12-3/TRBV12-4; J gene: .; CDR3 protein: ASTPQGRRETQY
V gene: TRBV25-1; J gene: TRBJ2-1; CDR3 protein: ASRAPGPNEQF
V gene: TRBV7-3; J gene: TRBJ1-1; CDR3 protein: ASSSDRMAEAF
V gene: TRBV28; J gene: TRBJ2-7; CDR3 protein: ASSLGGTPIYEQY
V gene: TRBV7-2; J gene: TRBJ2-3; CDR3 protein: ASSLVINTQY
V gene: TRBV12-3/TRBV12-4; J gene: TRBJ1-1; CDR3 protein: ASSTGTVVTRAF
V gene: TRBV12-3/TRBV12-4; J gene: TRBJ1-4; CDR3 protein: ASSLLGGEKLF
V gene: TRBV21-1; J gene: TRBJ1-1; CDR3 protein: ASSNRTHTEAF
V gene: TRBV29-1; J gene: TRBJ2-7; CDR3 protein: SVEVVSFASGGFYEQY
V gene: TRBV7-9; J gene: .; CDR3 protein: ASGGAQYEQY
V gene: TRBV7-2; J gene: TRBJ2-7; CDR3 protein: ASSPLGVPYEQY
V gene: TRBV11-1; J gene: TRBJ2-3; CDR3 protein: ASRIVTQY
V gene: TRBV29-1; J gene: TRBJ1-2; CDR3 protein: SVAGARDGYT
V gene: TRBV6-5; J gene: TRBJ2-5; CDR3 protein: ASRRSISQETQY
V gene: TRBV5-5; J gene: TRBJ1-2; CDR3 protein: ASSPRDNRPYGYT
V gene: TRBV29-1; J gene: TRBJ1-2; CDR3 protein: SVTQPPEAIYGYT
V gene: TRBV30; J gene: TRBJ1-2; CDR3 protein: AWSAGNNYGYT
V gene: TRBV20-1; J gene: TRBJ1-2; CDR3 protein: SASYRGGRDGYT
V gene: TRBV28; J gene: TRBJ2-6; CDR3 protein: ASSLNSRRFSGANVLT
V gene: TRBV20-1; J gene: TRBJ1-2; CDR3 protein: SANRGSTYGYT
V gene: TRBV28; J gene: TRBJ1-2; CDR3 protein: ASSLGTEYYGYT
V gene: TRBV14; J gene: TRBJ2-1; CDR3 protein: ASSKGTGGGRSSYNEQF
V gene: TRBV6-2/TRBV6-3; J gene: TRBJ2-7; CDR3 protein: ASSSRQGREQY